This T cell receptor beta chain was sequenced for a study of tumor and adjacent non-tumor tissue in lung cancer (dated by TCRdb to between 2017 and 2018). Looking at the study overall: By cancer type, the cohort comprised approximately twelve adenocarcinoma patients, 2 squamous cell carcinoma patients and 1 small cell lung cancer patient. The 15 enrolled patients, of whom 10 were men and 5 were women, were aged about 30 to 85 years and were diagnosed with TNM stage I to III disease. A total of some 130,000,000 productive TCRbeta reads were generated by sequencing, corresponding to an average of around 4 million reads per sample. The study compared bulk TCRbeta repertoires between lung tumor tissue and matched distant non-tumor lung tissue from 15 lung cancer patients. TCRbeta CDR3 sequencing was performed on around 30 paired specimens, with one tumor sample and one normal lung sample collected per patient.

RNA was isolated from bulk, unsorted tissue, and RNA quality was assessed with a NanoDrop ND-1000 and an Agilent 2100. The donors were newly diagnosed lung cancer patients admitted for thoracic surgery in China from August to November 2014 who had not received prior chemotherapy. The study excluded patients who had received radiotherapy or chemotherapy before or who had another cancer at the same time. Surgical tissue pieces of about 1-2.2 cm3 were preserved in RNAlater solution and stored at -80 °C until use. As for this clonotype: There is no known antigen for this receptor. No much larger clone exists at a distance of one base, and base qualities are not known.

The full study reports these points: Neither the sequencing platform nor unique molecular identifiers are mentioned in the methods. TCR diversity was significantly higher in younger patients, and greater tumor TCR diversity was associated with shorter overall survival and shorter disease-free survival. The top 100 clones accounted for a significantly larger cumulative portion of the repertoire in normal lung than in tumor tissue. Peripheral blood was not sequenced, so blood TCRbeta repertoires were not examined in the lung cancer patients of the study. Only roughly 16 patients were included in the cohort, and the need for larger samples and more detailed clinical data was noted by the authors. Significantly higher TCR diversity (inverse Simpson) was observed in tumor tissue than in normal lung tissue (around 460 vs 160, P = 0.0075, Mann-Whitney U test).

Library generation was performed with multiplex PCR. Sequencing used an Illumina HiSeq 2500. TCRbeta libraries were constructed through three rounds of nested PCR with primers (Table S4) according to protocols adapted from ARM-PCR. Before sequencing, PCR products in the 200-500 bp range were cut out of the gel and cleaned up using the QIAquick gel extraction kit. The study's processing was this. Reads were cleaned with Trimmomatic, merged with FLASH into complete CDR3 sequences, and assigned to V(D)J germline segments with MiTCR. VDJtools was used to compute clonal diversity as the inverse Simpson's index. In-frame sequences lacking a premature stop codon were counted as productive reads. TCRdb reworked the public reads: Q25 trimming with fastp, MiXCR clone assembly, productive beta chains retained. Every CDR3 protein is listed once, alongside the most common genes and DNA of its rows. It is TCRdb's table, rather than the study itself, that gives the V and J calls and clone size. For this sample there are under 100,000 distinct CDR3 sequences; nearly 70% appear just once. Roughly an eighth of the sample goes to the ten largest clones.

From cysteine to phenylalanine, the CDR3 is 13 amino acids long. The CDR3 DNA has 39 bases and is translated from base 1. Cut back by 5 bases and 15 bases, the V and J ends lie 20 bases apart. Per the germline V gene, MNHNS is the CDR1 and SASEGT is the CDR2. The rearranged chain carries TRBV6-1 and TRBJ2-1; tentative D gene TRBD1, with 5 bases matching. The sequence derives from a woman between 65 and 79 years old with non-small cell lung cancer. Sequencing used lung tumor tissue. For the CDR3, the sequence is CASSSRGCDERFF. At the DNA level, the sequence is TGTGCCAGCAGTTCAAGGGGATGCGATGAACGGTTCTTC.